What follows are 5 T cell receptor beta chains derived from one specimen sequenced in a study of CD8 T cells in ankylosing spondylitis. General study findings and limits: About 8 highly homologous variants formed a TCR beta motif that appeared characteristic of ankylosing spondylitis blood.

For these TCRs, the target antigens are not known. TCRdb processed the 5' RACE reads anew with MiXCR; each CDR3 protein has one entry. The table shows about 220,000 distinct CDR3 sequences, with about 16% occurring only once. Material for sequencing was blood, either unsorted or a sorted T cell fraction (not recorded which). The receptors stem from a male donor with ankylosing spondylitis.

V gene TRBV5-5 combines with J gene TRBJ1-2; D may be TRBD1 (6 bases). Germline-derived CDR1 and CDR2 are SGHKS and YYEKEE (reference sequence). Between the trimmed V and J ends, which lost 0 bases and 3 bases, there was a span of 18 bases. The CDR3 is made up of 17 amino acids. CDR3 residues: CASSLVLGGSVDYGYTF. CDR3 nucleotide sequence: TGTGCCAGCAGCTTGGTTCTGGGGGGCTCGGTTGACTATGGCTACACCTTC.

This clonotype was detected many times. The chain's CDR3 is CASTQGSTDTQYF. As DNA, the CDR3 is TGTGCCAGCACCCAGGGGAGCACAGATACGCAGTATTTT. The chain joins TRBV12-3 or TRBV12-4 to TRBJ2-3; tentatively, D is TRBD1 (6 bases). Trimming removed 7 bases at V and 0 bases at J, with 8 bases between. The CDR3 is 13 amino acids.

This clonotype occurred a few times. J is TRBJ2-7 and V is TRBV27, with 8 bases matching TRBD1. Germline V CDR1 and CDR2: MNHEY, SMNVEV (reference sequence). CDR3 length: 14 amino acids. J was trimmed by 5 bases and V by 5 bases; bases with no gene match: 8. The CDR3 DNA sequence: TGTGCCAGCAGTCCCCGACAGGGGCTGGACGAGCAGTACTTC. Translation: CASSPRQGLDEQYF.

The gene calls are TRBV28 and TRBJ2-5; either TRBD1 or TRBD2 may supply D (5 bases each). Looked up from germline, CDR1 is MDHEN and CDR2 is SYDVKM. This CDR3 has 14 amino acids. Trimming removed 6 bases from V and 6 bases from J, with 17 bases in between. The CDR3 DNA reads as TGTGCCAGCAGGGCTGGGACGGACAAGAAGACCCAGTACTTC. Protein sequence: CASRAGTDKKTQYF.

This clonotype occurred a few times. The rearrangement joins TRBV12-3 or TRBV12-4 to TRBJ1-6; TRBD1 might be the D (6 bases). The CDR3 length is 13 residues. V gave up 7 bases and J gave up 9 bases, with 13 bases separating them. The CDR3 DNA follows: TGTGCCAGCACCCGAGGGGGGTCTTCACCCCTCCACTTT. Translating it yields CASTRGGSSPLHF.